This T cell receptor (beta chain) was recorded in a study of tumor-infiltrating lymphocytes in primary liver carcinoma. Study-level background: Patients, male and female, were 30 to 69 years old.

In the case of this clonotype: The antigen remains undetermined. At one end the junction does not follow the germline gene, possibly because of a read error.

Regarding the study as a whole: Present in all five tumor regions were only about 7.5-25% of the top clones.

Unsorted bulk tissue, roughly 19-34 mg of it, served as the source for co-extraction of RNA and DNA. More than 80% viable tumor cells made up every tumor sample. The CDR3 runs 15 residues. Per germline, CDR1 MDHEN and CDR2 SYDVKM. Priming with a constant-region primer yielded TCR beta cDNA from 400 to 550 ng total RNA. Employing slightly modified ARM-PCR, three nested multiplex PCR rounds were run, and these gave rise to the TCR beta libraries. Investigators reported that the first two PCR rounds, at 9 to 11 cycles each, used TRBV1-TRBV30 forward primers with a C-beta reverse primer. TCRdb independently ran MiXCR on the multiplex PCR reads; one entry per CDR3 protein. The table includes around 100,000 distinct CDR3 sequences, around two thirds detected once.

The chain has TRBV28 and TRBJ2-7, with TRBD2 as a possible D gene (6 bases). The sequencing input was liver tumor tissue from sampling region 2. As to subset: tumor region T2, inferior pole. The source is a woman in her fifties or sixties with primary liver carcinoma and hepatitis B virus infection. CDR3 nucleotide sequence: TGTGCCAACAGTTTGGGGGGAATAACGTCCTACGGGCAGTACTTC. Its protein product is CANSLGGITSYGQYF.